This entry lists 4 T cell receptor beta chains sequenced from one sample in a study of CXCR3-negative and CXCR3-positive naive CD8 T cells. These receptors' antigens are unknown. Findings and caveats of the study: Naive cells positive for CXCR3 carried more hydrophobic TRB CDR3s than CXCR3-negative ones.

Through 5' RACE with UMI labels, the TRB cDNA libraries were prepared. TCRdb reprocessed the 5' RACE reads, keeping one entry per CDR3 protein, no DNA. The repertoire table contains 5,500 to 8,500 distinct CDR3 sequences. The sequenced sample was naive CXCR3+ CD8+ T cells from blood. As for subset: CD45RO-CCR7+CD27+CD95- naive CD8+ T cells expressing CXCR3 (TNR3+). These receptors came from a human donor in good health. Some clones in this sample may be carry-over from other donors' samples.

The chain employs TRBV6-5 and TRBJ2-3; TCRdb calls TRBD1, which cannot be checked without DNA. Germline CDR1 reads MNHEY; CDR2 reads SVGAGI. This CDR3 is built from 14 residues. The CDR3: CASSYWGHTDTQYF.

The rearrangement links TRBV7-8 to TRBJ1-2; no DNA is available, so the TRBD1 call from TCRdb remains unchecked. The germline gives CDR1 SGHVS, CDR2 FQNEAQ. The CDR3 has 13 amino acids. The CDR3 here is CASSFNRGDGYTF.

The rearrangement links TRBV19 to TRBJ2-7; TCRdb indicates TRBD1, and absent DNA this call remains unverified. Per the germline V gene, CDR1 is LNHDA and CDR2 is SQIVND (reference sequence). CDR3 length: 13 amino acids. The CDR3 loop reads CASSVDRFYEQYF.

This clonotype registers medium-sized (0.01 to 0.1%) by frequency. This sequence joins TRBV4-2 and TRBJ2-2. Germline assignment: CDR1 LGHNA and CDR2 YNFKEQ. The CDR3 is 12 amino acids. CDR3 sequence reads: CAGSGQTGELFF.